This is a list of T cell receptor beta chains from one sample in a study of blood T cell repertoires in COVID-19. Repertoires were generated with immunoSEQ multiplex PCR, while TCRdb's copy carries only in-frame clones and drops some. Among some 390,000 clones listed, about 87% were seen once. The material sequenced was peripheral blood. All receptors derive from a human donor in a cohort sampled during active COVID-19. CDR3s leave out the opening cysteine and the closing phenylalanine or tryptophan. Each record gives: CDR3 length, J gene, V gene, clone size, CDR3 protein. The size entry is marked missing in some rows and otherwise reads once, few, many or a size class.

13 | TRBJ1-6 | TRBV3-1/TRBV3-2 | few | ASSQGGQGNSPLH
11 | TRBJ1-4 | TRBV6-6 | NA | ASSRTANEKLF
14 | TRBJ1-1 | TRBV15 | few | ATSRDPDILNTEAF
11 | TRBJ1-5 | TRBV12-3/TRBV12-4 | once | ASTPRSNQPQH
14 | TRBJ2-7 | TRBV4-2 | NA | ASSQGGDECPYEQY
13 | TRBJ2-5 | TRBV5-1 | once | ASSLGGRDQETQY
14 | TRBJ2-7 | TRBV28 | NA | ASSSSSGTGNYEQY
13 | TRBJ2-1 | TRBV3-1/TRBV3-2 | NA | ASSPISGSNNEQF
14 | TRBJ2-1 | TRBV5-1 | NA | ASSAPGTSGWNEQF
11 | TRBJ1-1 | TRBV19 | NA | ASSKPAAYEAF
16 | TRBJ2-1 | TRBV7-9 | NA | ASSLPYMRVGSYNEQF
14 | TRBJ2-2 | TRBV7-3 | NA | ASSRDGAKNTGELF
14 | TRBJ1-2 | TRBV4-1 | NA | ASSHIGNAGDCGYT
12 | TRBJ1-2 | TRBV6-5 | NA | ASSMDRDGAGYT
15 | TRBJ1-1 | TRBV5-1 | NA | ASSLTGIGRGNTEAF
12 | TRBJ2-2 | TRBV2 | few | ASRRTGYTGELF
12 | TRBJ2-1 | TRBV10-3 | NA | AISEWTAYNEQF
17 | TRBJ2-4 | TRBV4-1 | NA | ASSQDPQAGGRAKNIQY
14 | TRBJ2-1 | TRBV20-1 | few | SASPPGVAGDNEQF
17 | TRBJ2-3 | TRBV5-1 | NA | ASSSSPMVTPPLTDTQY
13 | TRBJ2-1 | TRBV5-1 | NA | ASSLRGIGNNEQF
12 | TRBJ1-5 | TRBV20-1 | NA | SASRQGLVQPQH
11 | TRBJ2-1 | TRBV3-1/TRBV3-2 | NA | ASSQTTNNEQF
14 | TRBJ2-7 | TRBV10-1 | NA | ASSESLTGGNYEQY
11 | TRBJ1-2 | TRBV2 | once | ASRKGGAGGYT
11 | TRBJ1-2 | TRBV5-8 | NA | ASSPLTGIGYT
10 | TRBJ2-3 | TRBV24-1 | NA | ATSDLRDTQY
11 | TRBJ2-7 | TRBV25-1 | NA | ASSGRDRDEQY
12 | TRBJ2-7 | TRBV11-2 | NA | ASSSGQFPYEQY
14 | TRBJ2-7 | TRBV5-1 | NA | ASSLLGLPGHYEQY
13 | TRBJ2-1 | TRBV14 | NA | ASSPGLGLYNEQF
11 | TRBJ1-1 | TRBV19 | NA | ASRDRGNTEAF
10 | TRBJ2-7 | TRBV19 | NA | ASRGRSYEQY
12 | TRBJ2-2 | TRBV2 | few | ASKRVVSTGELF
10 | TRBJ2-3 | TRBV9 | NA | ASSFPQDTQY
15 | TRBJ2-5 | TRBV3-1/TRBV3-2 | NA | ASSQVRETWGRETQY
15 | TRBJ2-7 | TRBV5-8 | NA | ASSLEGSGGTSYEQY
12 | TRBJ2-7 | TRBV7-3 | NA | ASSSTGTGSEQY
11 | TRBJ2-7 | TRBV28 | NA | ASSSGGLSSQY
16 | TRBJ2-2 | TRBV5-5 | NA | ASSFLTRTGVGTGELF
12 | TRBJ2-2 | TRBV19 | NA | ASQQGTNTGELF
14 | TRBJ2-5 | TRBV4-1 | NA | ASSPRLAGVGETQY
10 | TRBJ2-5 | TRBV7-9 | NA | ASSLASGTQY
16 | TRBJ2-2 | TRBV5-1 | NA | ASSPRTSGTPNTGELF
14 | TRBJ2-4 | TRBV4-2 | NA | ASSRTPEGRGNIQY
14 | TRBJ2-7 | TRBV11-2 | NA | ASSSWRGKRTYEQY
11 | TRBJ2-1 | TRBV7-8 | NA | ASSLATGFEQF
10 | TRBJ2-7 | TRBV2 | NA | ASSEYFTTQY
12 | TRBJ2-2 | TRBV27 | NA | ASSPGANTGELF
12 | TRBJ1-2 | TRBV27 | NA | ASSFGQEYYGYT
12 | TRBJ2-7 | TRBV7-3 | NA | ASSPRRDSYEQY
14 | TRBJ1-3 | TRBV19 | NA | ASSPPGQGPGNTIY
10 | TRBJ1-1 | TRBV7-9 | NA | ASSPNRGKAF
13 | TRBJ2-3 | TRBV19 | NA | ASSGGGTYTDTQY
17 | TRBJ2-7 | TRBV4-1 | NA | ASSQDRVGTSGRVYEQY
13 | TRBJ1-6 | TRBV3-1/TRBV3-2 | NA | ASSQADRANSPLH
13 | TRBJ2-7 | TRBV19 | NA | ASSKAAGVNYEQY
11 | TRBJ2-7 | TRBV5-1 | NA | ASSLRGSYEQY
12 | TRBJ2-7 | TRBV11-2 | NA | ASSFAGQGTEQY